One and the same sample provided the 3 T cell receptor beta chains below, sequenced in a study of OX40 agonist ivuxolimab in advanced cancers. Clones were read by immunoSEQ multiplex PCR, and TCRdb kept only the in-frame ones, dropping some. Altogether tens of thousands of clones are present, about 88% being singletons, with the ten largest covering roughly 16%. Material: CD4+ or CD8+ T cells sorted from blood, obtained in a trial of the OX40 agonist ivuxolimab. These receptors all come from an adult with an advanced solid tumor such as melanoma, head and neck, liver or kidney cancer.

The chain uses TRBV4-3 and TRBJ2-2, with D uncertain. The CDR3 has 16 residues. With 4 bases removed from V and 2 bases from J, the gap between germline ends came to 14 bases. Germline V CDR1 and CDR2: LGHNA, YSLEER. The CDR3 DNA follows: TGCGCCAGCAGCCGCGGTGGAGACGTCAACACCGGGGAGCTGTTTTTT. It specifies CASSRGGDVNTGELFF.

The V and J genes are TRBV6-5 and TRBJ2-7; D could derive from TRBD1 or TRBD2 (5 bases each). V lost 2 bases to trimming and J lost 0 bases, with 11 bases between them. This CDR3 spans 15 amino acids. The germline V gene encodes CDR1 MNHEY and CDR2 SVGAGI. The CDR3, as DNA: TGTGCCAGCAGTTACATGGGACCGAGCTCCTACGAGCAGTACTTC. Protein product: CASSYMGPSSYEQYF.

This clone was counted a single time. CDR3 nucleotide sequence: TGTGCCAGCAGTTTCTTCCCTGGGAGCAATCAGCCCCAGCATTTT. It yields the protein CASSFFPGSNQPQHF. The chain couples TRBV27 to TRBJ1-5, with D unclear. The CDR3 loop spans 15 amino acids. The V gene lost 3 bases and the J gene lost 1 base, with 10 bases spanning the gap. Germline V CDR1 and CDR2: MNHEY, SMNVEV (reference sequence).